This T cell receptor beta chain appears in the sequencing data of a study of human T cells and chemical hapten exposure. Overall study context: Patch tests applied 0.01% DPC to the upper back, read at 6 days. Findings and caveats of the study: Patch test score rose with PT1 expanded TCRs, significant at 8, 16, 32, not 4.

Time point of the sample: patch test 2, 6 weeks after DPC sensitization. Treatment in this sample: therapeutic diphenylcyclopropenone sensitization with weekly scalp DPC. Each patch test followed a blood draw. Researchers extracted total RNA from unfractionated whole blood. This clonotype was seen at least ten times. Its antigen is currently unknown. One entry per CDR3 protein, called by TCRdb with MiXCR from the RACE reads. The sample consists of about 82,000 distinct CDR3 sequences, about 6.6% of them appearing once. This CDR3 has 15 residues. Germline V lookup: CDR1 SEHNR, CDR2 FQNEAQ (reference sequence). The V gene lost 1 base and the J gene lost 2 bases, with 10 bases spanning the gap.

The chain is built from TRBV7-9 and TRBJ2-3, with D possibly matching TRBD2 (6 bases). This specimen consisted of whole blood, obtained in connection with sensitization to the hapten diphenylcyclopropenone (DPC). This clonotype was sampled from a woman aged 30 to 39 with alopecia areata. Some clones in this sample may be carry-over from other donors' samples. CDR3 DNA: TGTGCCAGCAGCTTAGGACTAGGAAACACAGATACGCAGTATTTT. It codes for CASSLGLGNTDTQYF.